These 13 T cell receptor beta chains originate from one sample sequenced in a study of glioma-infiltrating T cells. Amplification of TCR alpha and beta CDR3 regions from RNA used iRepertoire nested multiplex PCR. TCRdb redid the calling of the multiplex PCR reads with MiXCR, one entry per CDR3 protein. The profile shows 300,000 to 400,000 distinct CDR3 sequences, 41% of them singletons. The source material was glioma tissue, nonneoplastic brain tissue, or PBMCs (not recorded which). Receptor source: a human donor with low-grade glioma or glioblastoma, undergoing nonglioma brain surgery, or in good health (not recorded which).

This clonotype occurred a few times. This rearrangement joins TRBV7-9 to TRBJ1-5; the D is unclear. Per the germline V gene, CDR1 is SEHNR and CDR2 is FQNEAQ (reference sequence). V lost 4 bases and J 3 bases, leaving 13 bases between the germline ends. The length of the CDR3 is 15 residues. This CDR3 reads CASSSPPVLNQPQHF. CDR3 in DNA: TGTGCCAGCAGCTCCCCCCCGGTTCTCAATCAGCCCCAGCATTTT.

In the case of this clonotype: A much larger clonotype is one base distant, so this may be a read error. J is TRBJ2-7 and V is TRBV7-2; TRBD2 matches at 11 bases. CDR3 length: 14 amino acids. The J segment lost 3 bases and the V segment lost 6 bases, leaving 4 bases of the junction unmatched. Germline V gene lookup returns CDR1 SGHTA and CDR2 FQGNSA. CDR3: CASSFLAGGYEQYF. DNA for the CDR3: TGTGCCAGCAGTTTTCTAGCGGGAGGCTACGAGCAGTACTTC. Variable domain in full (rest from reference TRBV7-2 and TRBJ2-7): GAGVSQSPSNKVTEKGKDVELRCDPISGHTALYWYRQSLGQGLEFLIYFQGNSAPDKSGLPSDRFSAERTGGSVSTLTIQRTQQEDSAVYLCASSFLAGGYEQYFGPGTRLTVT.

The V call is TRBV12-3 or TRBV12-4, the J call TRBJ2-5; maybe TRBD2 (6 bases). This CDR3 spans 15 amino acids. Trimming removed 5 bases from V and 5 bases from J, with 18 bases in between. The CDR3 region is CASSEGSGVGETQYF. In nucleotides, the CDR3 is TGTGCCAGCAGTGAGGGATCGGGAGTAGGTGAGACCCAGTACTTC.

In its sample, this clonotype was seen many times. The chain links TRBV20-1 to TRBJ1-1; D uncertain. CDR1 is DFQATT and CDR2 is SNEGSKA in the germline V gene (reference sequence). Trimming took 0 bases from V and 2 from J, leaving 16 bases between them. The CDR3 totals 16 residues. The CDR3 region has the DNA TGCAGTGCTAGAGATCGAAACAGAGTTACTAACACTGAAGCTTTCTTT. It codes for CSARDRNRVTNTEAFF.

J is TRBJ2-1 and V is TRBV20-1; D is unresolved. The germline V gene has CDR1 DFQATT and CDR2 SNEGSKA (reference sequence). The CDR3 loop spans 10 amino acids. Trimming stripped 5 bases from V and 9 bases from J, with 8 bases between. This CDR3 is CSAAPSEQFF. The CDR3 DNA reads TGCAGTGCTGCCCCCTCTGAGCAGTTCTTC.

This rearrangement joins TRBV7-2 to TRBJ2-7; 10 nucleotides line up with TRBD2. The CDR3 runs 14 residues. V lost 4 bases and J lost 3; bases outside the gene matches: 3. Germline loops: CDR1 SGHTA, CDR2 FQGNSA. The CDR3, as DNA: TGTGCCAGCAGCTCAAGCGGGAGGGTCTACGAGCAGTACTTC. Translating gives CASSSSGRVYEQYF. The full variable domain, in which reference TRBV7-2 and TRBJ2-7 provide the parts outside the CDR3, is GAGVSQSPSNKVTEKGKDVELRCDPISGHTALYWYRQSLGQGLEFLIYFQGNSAPDKSGLPSDRFSAERTGGSVSTLTIQRTQQEDSAVYLCASSSSGRVYEQYFGPGTRLTVT.

The chain combines TRBV4-1 with TRBJ2-1; 10 bases are shared with TRBD2. V gave up 4 bases and J gave up 9 bases; unmatched junction bases: 9. CDR1 and CDR2 (germline): MGHRA, YSYEKL. This CDR3 has 15 amino acids. The CDR3 DNA is TGCGCCAGCAGCCGACAGCGGGAGGGCCGCGGTGAGCAGTTCTTC. Translated, it gives CASSRQREGRGEQFF.

The J gene is TRBJ2-6, the V gene TRBV27; D is possibly TRBD1 or TRBD2 (6 bases each). Trimming shortened V by 5 bases and J by 0 bases, and 20 bases separated the two germline ends. CDR3 length equals 19 residues. CDR1 and CDR2 (germline): MNHEY, SMNVEV (reference sequence). In nucleotides, the CDR3 is TGTGCCAGCAGTCCCTCGGGGGCGTCCCATGGCTCTGGGGCCAACGTCCTGACTTTC. This encodes CASSPSGASHGSGANVLTF.

Concerning this clonotype itself: As the CDR3 is not closed by the conserved phenylalanine or tryptophan, this likely results from a read error. The V gene is TRBV4-2, the J gene TRBJ1-1; TRBD1 aligns across 8 bases. V lost 1 base and J lost 3; bases outside the gene matches: 4. Germline V gene data show CDR1 as LGHNA and CDR2 as YNFKEQ. The CDR3 contains 15 residues. The CDR3 coding sequence is TGTGCCAGCAGCCAAGCGGACAGGGTGGACACTGAAGCTTTCCTT. This codes for CASSQADRVDTEAFL.

The chain is built from TRBV20-1 and TRBJ1-4; D gene uncertain. Deletions cut 0 bases from V and 8 bases from J, with 10 bases between. Germline V gene lookup returns CDR1 DFQATT and CDR2 SNEGSKA (reference sequence). CDR3 length: 13 residues. CDR3 sequence: CSARERLGEKLFF. The CDR3 DNA sequence: TGCAGTGCTAGAGAAAGATTGGGGGAAAAACTGTTTTTT.

In the case of this clonotype: At one end the junction does not follow the germline gene, possibly because of a read error. J is TRBJ2-7 and V is TRBV20-1; 9 nucleotides align to TRBD1. Germline V gives CDR1 DFQATT, CDR2 SNEGSKA (reference sequence). The CDR3 consists of 15 residues. The CDR3 region is CSARYRGQGIYELYF. The CDR3 nucleotides are TGCAGTGCTAGATATAGAGGACAGGGGATTTACGAGCTGTACTTC.

This clonotype was seen a handful of times. The rearrangement uses TRBV29-1 and TRBJ2-3; D not resolved. This CDR3 has 12 residues. V dropped 0 bases and J dropped 4 bases, with 5 bases sitting between them. Germline values: CDR1 SQVTM, CDR2 ANQGSEA. The CDR3, as DNA: TGCAGCGTTGAAGATACGGCAGATACGCAGTATTTT. This gives the protein CSVEDTADTQYF.

As regards this clonotype: This clone may be a read error of a much larger clone one base away. The CDR3 does not end in the conserved phenylalanine or tryptophan, so this is likely a read error. The V and J genes are TRBV6-1 and TRBJ2-7; D is unresolved. The V end lost 6 bases, the J end lost 4 bases, and 10 bases lay between the germline ends. The CDR3 runs 12 residues. The germline CDR1 and CDR2 sequences are MNHNS and SASEGT. The CDR3 nucleotides read TGTGCCAGCAGCGATAACAGATACGAGCAGTACTTA. This codes for CASSDNRYEQYL.